This T cell receptor beta chain originates from a study of shared clonotypes between healthy human individuals. Whole-study results and caveats: On the whole, naive subsets had larger estimated richness than memory subsets had. Unshared clonotypes carried lower generation probabilities than those common to all four donors.

Per the germline V gene, CDR1 is SQVTM and CDR2 is ANQGSEA. The CDR3 consists of 10 residues. Trimming shortened V by 7 bases and J by 3 bases, and 6 bases separated the two germline ends. Investigators spread the genomic DNA of each subset evenly over several immunoSEQ plates. Assay: immunoSEQ multiplex PCR; the TCRdb copy retains only in-frame clones and omits some. The table includes hundreds of thousands of clones, around 96% detected once. Among the donors, all were Caucasian adults who lived in Nashville, Tennessee. Turning to this clone: Its specificity is unknown.

The sequenced sample consisted of naive CD4+ T cells sorted from blood. Indicated subset: CD45RA+ positively selected. This TCR came from a woman aged 25 to 39 in good health. The chain uses TRBV29-1 and TRBJ1-1, with a possible D match to TRBD1 (5 bases). The CDR3 nucleotides read TGCAGCGGGGGACACACTGAAGCTTTCTTT. The encoded protein is CSGGHTEAFF.